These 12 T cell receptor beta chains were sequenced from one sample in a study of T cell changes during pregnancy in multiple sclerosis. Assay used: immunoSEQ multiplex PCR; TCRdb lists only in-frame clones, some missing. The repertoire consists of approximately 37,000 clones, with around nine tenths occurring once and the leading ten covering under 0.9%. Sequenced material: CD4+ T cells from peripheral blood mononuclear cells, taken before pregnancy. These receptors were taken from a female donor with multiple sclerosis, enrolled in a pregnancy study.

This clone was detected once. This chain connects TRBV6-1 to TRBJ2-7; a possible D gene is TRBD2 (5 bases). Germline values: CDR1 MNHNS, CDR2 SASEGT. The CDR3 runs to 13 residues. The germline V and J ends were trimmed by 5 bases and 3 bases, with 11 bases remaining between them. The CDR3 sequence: CASSPAGDYEQYF. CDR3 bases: TGTGCCAGCAGTCCCGCGGGTGACTACGAGCAGTACTTC.

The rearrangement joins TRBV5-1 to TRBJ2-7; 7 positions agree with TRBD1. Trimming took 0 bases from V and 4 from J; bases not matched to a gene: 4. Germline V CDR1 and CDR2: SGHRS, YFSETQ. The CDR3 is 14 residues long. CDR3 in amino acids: CASSLESGGYEQYF. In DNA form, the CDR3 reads TGCGCCAGCAGCTTGGAGTCAGGGGGATACGAGCAGTACTTC.

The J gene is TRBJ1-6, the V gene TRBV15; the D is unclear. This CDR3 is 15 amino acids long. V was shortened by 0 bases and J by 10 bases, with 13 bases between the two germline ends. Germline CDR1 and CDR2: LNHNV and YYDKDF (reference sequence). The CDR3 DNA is TGTGCCACCAGCAGAGATGGCAGGACTGAATCACCCCTCCACTTT. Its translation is CATSRDGRTESPLHF.

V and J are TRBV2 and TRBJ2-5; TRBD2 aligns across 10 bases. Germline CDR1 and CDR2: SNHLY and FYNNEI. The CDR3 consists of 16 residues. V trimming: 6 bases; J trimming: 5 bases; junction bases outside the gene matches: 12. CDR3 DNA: TGTGCCAGCAGGTCGGGGGCTAGCGGGAGTCGGGAGACCCAGTACTTC. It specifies CASRSGASGSRETQYF.

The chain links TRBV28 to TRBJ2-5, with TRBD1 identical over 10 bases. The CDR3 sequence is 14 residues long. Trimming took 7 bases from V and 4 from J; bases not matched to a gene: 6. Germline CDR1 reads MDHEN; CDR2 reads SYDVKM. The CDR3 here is CASTGQGYRETQYF. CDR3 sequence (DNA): TGTGCCAGCACGGGACAGGGGTATCGAGAGACCCAGTACTTC.

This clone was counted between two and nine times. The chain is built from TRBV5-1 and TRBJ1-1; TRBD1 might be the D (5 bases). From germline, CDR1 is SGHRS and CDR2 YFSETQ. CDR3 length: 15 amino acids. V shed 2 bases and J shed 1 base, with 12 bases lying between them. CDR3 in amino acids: CASSFLGGGNTEAFF. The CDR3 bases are TGCGCCAGCAGCTTTTTGGGCGGGGGGAACACTGAAGCTTTCTTT.

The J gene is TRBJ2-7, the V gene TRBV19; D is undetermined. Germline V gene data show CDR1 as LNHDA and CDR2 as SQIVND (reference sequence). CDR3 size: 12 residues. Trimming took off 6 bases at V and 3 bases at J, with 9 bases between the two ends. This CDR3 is CASRNKNYEQYF. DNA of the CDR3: TGTGCCAGTAGGAACAAGAACTACGAGCAGTACTTC. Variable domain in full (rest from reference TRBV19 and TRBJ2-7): DGGITQSPKYLFRKEGQNVTLSCEQNLNHDAMYWYRQDPGQGLRLIYYSQIVNDFQKGDIAEGYSVSREKKESFPLTVTSAQKNPTAFYLCASRNKNYEQYFGPGTRLTVT.

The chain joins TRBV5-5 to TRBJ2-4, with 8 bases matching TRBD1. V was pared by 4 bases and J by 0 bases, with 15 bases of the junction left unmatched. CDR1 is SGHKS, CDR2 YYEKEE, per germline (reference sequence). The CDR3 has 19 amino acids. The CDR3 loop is CASSQPIGTGLIAKNIQYF. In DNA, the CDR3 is TGTGCCAGCAGCCAACCGATTGGGACAGGCCTCATAGCCAAAAACATTCAGTACTTC.

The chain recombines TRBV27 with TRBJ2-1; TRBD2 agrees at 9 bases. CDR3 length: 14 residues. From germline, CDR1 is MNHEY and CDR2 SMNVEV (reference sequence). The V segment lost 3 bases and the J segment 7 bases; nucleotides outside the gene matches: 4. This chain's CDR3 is CASSFSGRLNEQFF. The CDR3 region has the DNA TGTGCCAGCAGTTTCAGCGGGAGGTTAAATGAGCAGTTCTTC.

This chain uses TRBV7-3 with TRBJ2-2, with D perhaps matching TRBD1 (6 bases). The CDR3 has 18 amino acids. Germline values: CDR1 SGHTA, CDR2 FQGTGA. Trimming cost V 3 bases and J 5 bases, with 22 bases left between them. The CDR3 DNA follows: TGTGCCAGCAGCTTGTTTTCGCTGGGGACACCCAGGACCGGGGAGCTGTTTTTT. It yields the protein CASSLFSLGTPRTGELFF.

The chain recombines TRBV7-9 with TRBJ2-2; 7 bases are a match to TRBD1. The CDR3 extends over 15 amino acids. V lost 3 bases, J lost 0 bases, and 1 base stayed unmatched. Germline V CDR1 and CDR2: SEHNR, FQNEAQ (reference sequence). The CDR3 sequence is CASSLGQTNTGELFF. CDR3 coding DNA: TGTGCCAGCAGCTTGGGACAGACGAACACCGGGGAGCTGTTTTTT.

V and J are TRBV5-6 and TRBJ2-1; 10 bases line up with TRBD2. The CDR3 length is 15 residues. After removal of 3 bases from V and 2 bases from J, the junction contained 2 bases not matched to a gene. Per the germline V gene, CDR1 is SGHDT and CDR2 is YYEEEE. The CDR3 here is CASSSGLATYNEQFF. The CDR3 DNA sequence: TGTGCCAGCAGCTCGGGACTAGCGACCTACAATGAGCAGTTCTTC.